The entry that follows covers one T cell receptor (beta chain) sequence. There is no known antigen for this receptor. Within one base of it there is no much larger clone, and no base qualities were kept. The cohort was made up of approximately 700 healthy bone marrow donors. All cohort members were sampled while nominally healthy, although unrecorded immune exposures were likely present. The donor was CMV seronegative and belonged to the group of 350 or so seronegative cohort members. A peripheral blood sample was collected from each donor, and TCR beta sequencing was performed on peripheral blood mononuclear cells. The Qiagen DNeasy Blood Extraction Kit was used to extract genomic DNA from the blood cell samples. The sample is drawn from a study of cytomegalovirus exposure and HLA in healthy donors listed by TCRdb under 2017. In terms of the full investigation: In an earlier analysis of fewer than 750 of the donors, 250 to 300 Gb of sequence data and 120 million or so unique TCR beta sequences from about 179 million T cells were reported. In the later analysis, no new phenotypic data were used to find candidate immune exposures; instead, reliance was placed on TCR beta sequences and their occurrence across donors. Alongside the repertoire data, information on donor age, sex, ethnicity and CMV serostatus was compiled. Typing coverage varied by locus: roughly 620-640 donors for A, B, C, DRB1 and DQB1; about 520 for DQA1; approximately 570 for DPA1; roughly 450 for DPB1. To decide whether each TCR beta V gene segment behaved as functional or pseudogenic, an earlier analysis of some 600 of the donors relied on high-throughput TCR beta sequencing. About 300 gigabases of sequencing data and some 85 million unique TCR sequences were included in an early release covering 550 to 800 HLA-typed donors. Among 398 genotyped donors of the cohort, an average of around 240,000 unique TCR beta nucleotide sequences were sequenced per donor, roughly 18% of them non-productive. Because of strong linkage in the cohort, four to six DR-DQ haplotypes were treated as single units for association and clustering. Of the 350 to 450 genotyped donors, around 81% fell in the genetic ancestry cluster associated with self-reported Caucasian donors. HLA typing covered class I and class II loci at four-digit resolution. The aim of the study was to test whether cataloging public T cell receptors could identify signatures of past pathogen exposure. The T cell repertoires of some 670 subjects were profiled by immunosequencing and related to cytomegalovirus serostatus. A later genetic analysis used genome-wide SNP genotypes for about 60% of the 666 donors, treating that subset as a discovery cohort. To study patterns of TCR occurrence, a later analysis re-analyzed previously published TCR beta repertoires from 666 donors and added high-resolution HLA genotyping. To predict cytomegalovirus infection status, the study brought together high-throughput TCR immunosequencing, statistical association of individual TCRs with disease status, and machine learning. Every discovery cohort repertoire had been produced on one sequencing platform. Along with the roughly 700-subject first cohort, a separate validation cohort of 120 different subjects was used. Findings and caveats that apply to the study as a whole: Presence/absence analyses assumed roughly uniform sequencing depth across donors, an assumption that may not hold. A later analysis found that HLA-associated TCR beta chains were more clonally expanded and had lower generation probabilities than equally common non-associated chains. According to the authors, the approach could potentially be generalized to other disease states and immunological phenotypes. In a later analysis, several top co-occurrence clusters were reported to appear linked to parvovirus B19, influenza, CMV and Epstein-Barr virus. Broadly in line with IMGT annotations, most TCR beta V segments showed up in productive rearrangements about 87% or about 30% of the time in an earlier analysis of 450 to 750 of the donors. Immune exposure information for the cohort was limited to CMV serostatus. While some public TCRs were present in many individuals, most TCR sequences turned up only very rarely across donors. Only TCR beta chains were sequenced in this cohort, and the absence of alpha or paired-chain data limited detectable features. V-gene and J-gene trimming of TCR beta chains was associated with a missense DCLRE1C variant in a later genetic analysis, and the association was replicated in an independent cohort. A cluster of highly shared sequence variants was judged likely to represent a technical artifact of the sequencing pipeline. Because the 87-base-pair reads could not distinguish some IMGT-functional V segments, including TRBV6-2 and TRBV6-3, those segments were excluded. A further reported finding was that TCR beta sequences accurately predicted the HLA-A and HLA-B alleles for most subjects in the first cohort. In vitro tests confirmed that a few of the cytomegalovirus-associated TCR beta chains recognize cytomegalovirus antigens. The study gave a list of some 150 TCR beta chains associated with cytomegalovirus. The classifier was reported to diagnose cytomegalovirus status with high specificity and sensitivity in both the original cohort and the validation cohort. Assigning TCR associations to individual alleles was difficult when HLA alleles, especially DR and DQ, strongly co-occurred. A later analysis associated about 18,000 TCR beta sequences with specific HLA alleles at a false discovery rate of 0.05. Most CMV-associated TCR beta chains appeared to be HLA-restricted in a later analysis, and the HLA associations seemed to be driven largely by CMV exposure. Because some donors lacked HLA typing at each locus, the association tests relied only on the typed subset. Because counts were too low, 15 to 20 rarely observed V segments, including chromosome 9 orphons, were excluded from the earlier analysis of some 540 of the donors. Linkage disequilibrium might explain the correlated functional status among segregating V segments, but an unknown experimental factor could not be excluded. A later genetic analysis reported fewer N-insertions in productive TCRs among donors in an Asian-associated ancestry cluster than the roughly 670-donor mean. According to a later analysis, TCR association rates differed among HLA loci, with DRB1 alleles showing the most associated TCRs and HLA-C alleles showing the fewest.

To prepare the library, the immunoSEQ multiplex PCR assay was applied. The multiplex PCR relied on a mix of 60 forward primers for TCR Vbeta segments and 13 reverse primers for TCR Jbeta segments. The CDR3 region of rearranged TCR beta genes was amplified from genomic DNA by a multiplex PCR assay. The Illumina HiSeq System was used to sequence the amplified TCR beta libraries as 87-base-pair reads. Per the source publication's procedure: A later analysis counted tens of millions of unique TCR beta chains across the 600 to 850 repertoires, and 10 million to 11 million of these chains were shared by at least two donors. Raw reads were error-corrected and collapsed into unique sequences with a nearest-neighbor algorithm that merged closely related sequences to remove PCR and sequencing errors. V, D and J gene segments were assigned by aligning CDR3 sequences to IMGT reference sequences. For a sequence to be retained, a match of at least six nucleotides was required to both a V gene segment and a J gene segment. Rearrangements were called productive when the CDR3 lacked stop codons and stayed in frame with V and J; all others were non-productive. CDR3 was defined according to IMGT convention as the region running from the second conserved V-encoded cysteine to the conserved J-encoded phenylalanine. The earlier analysis of some 600 of the donors excluded sequences that lacked an unambiguous match to a single V gene segment. In an earlier analysis of a few hundred of the donors, V segments were called functional above 56.7% productive rearrangements and were called segregating when the between-donor standard deviation exceeded 5%. A statistical classification framework was developed to diagnose cytomegalovirus status using the catalog of TCR beta chain sequences. A later analysis assigned V and J genes by comparing TCR nucleotide sequences with IMGT/GENE-DB human TR gene sequences. Using the TCRdist pipeline, a later analysis assigned CDR3 sequences along with most-parsimonious VDJ recombination scenarios. In a later analysis, each TCR beta chain was defined by its CDR3 amino acid sequence together with its V-gene family, and reads lacking a unique V-gene family were excluded. In a later analysis, fewer than 600 highly shared, low-generation-probability nucleotide sequences were removed to address suspected cross-contamination and a sequencing artifact. For each public chain, a later analysis derived a clonal expansion index from normalized ranks of inferred template counts within each repertoire. A later analysis computed generation probabilities with a VDJ recombination model fitted to out-of-frame rearrangements, and checked the results against IGoR. A later analysis scored TCR-TCR, TCR-HLA and TCR-CMV co-occurrence with hypergeometric tests, applying a repertoire-size bias correction to TCR pairs. To estimate false discovery rates, a later analysis permuted the HLA or CMV assignments 20 times. A later analysis grouped co-occurring TCRs with DBSCAN, adding TCRdist sequence similarity when clustering within HLA-allele-positive subsets. Co-occurrence clustering excluded repertoires with fewer than 30,000 or more than 120,000 public chains, plus five with anomalous nucleotide sharing. TCRdb stores this immuneACCESS table with in-frame sequences only. Part of the clones is absent; in the studies checked, under half of the shortfall reflects unresolved V genes, and no reason is known for the rest. Clonal size and the V and J genes are those of that table, whereas D and trimming came from the DNA. The sample table contains approximately 160,000 clones; only one count was recorded for more than 65% of them. The ten biggest clones cover 1.5% to 2% of the sample.

From the cysteine up to the phenylalanine, the CDR3 has a length of 12 residues. Only CDR3 DNA is held: 36 bases, read in frame from base 1. The junction shows trimming of 7 bases on V and 8 bases on J, plus 17 bases between the germline ends. CDR1 SQVTM and CDR2 ANQGSEA were looked up in the germline V gene. The rearranged segments are TRBV29-1 and TRBJ1-2, with no D gene named confidently. The receptor was derived from a woman between 25 and 40 years old in good health and CMV-seronegative. Sequencing was done on a sample of PBMCs. The CDR3 reads as follows: CSAGLRPGGYTF. In nucleotide form, the sequence is TGCAGCGCCGGGTTACGACCGGGAGGCTACACCTTC.